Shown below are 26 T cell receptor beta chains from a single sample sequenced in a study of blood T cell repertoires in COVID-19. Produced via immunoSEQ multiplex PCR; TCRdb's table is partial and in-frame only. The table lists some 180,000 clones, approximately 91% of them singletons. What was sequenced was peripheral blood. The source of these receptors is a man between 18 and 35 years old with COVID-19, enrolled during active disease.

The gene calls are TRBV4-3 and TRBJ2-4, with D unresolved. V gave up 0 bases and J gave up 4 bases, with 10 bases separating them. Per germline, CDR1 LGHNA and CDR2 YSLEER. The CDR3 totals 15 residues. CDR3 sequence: CASSQDFFVKNIQYF. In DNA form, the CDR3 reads TGCGCCAGCAGCCAAGACTTCTTCGTTAAAAACATTCAGTACTTC.

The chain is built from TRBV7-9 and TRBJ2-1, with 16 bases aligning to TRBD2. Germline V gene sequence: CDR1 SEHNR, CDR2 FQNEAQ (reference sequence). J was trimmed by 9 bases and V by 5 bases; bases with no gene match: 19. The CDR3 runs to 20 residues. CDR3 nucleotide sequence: TGTGCCAGCAGCATACCGCGACGGGCAGGGACTAGCGGGAGGGAAACTGAGCAGTTCTTC. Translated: CASSIPRRAGTSGRETEQFF.

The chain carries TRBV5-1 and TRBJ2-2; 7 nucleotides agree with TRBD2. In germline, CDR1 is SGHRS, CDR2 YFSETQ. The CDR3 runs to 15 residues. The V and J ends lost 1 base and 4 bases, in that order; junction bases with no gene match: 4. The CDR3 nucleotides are TGCGCCAGCAGCTTGAGGGAGGGAGGCACCGGGGAGCTGTTTTTT. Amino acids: CASSLREGGTGELFF.

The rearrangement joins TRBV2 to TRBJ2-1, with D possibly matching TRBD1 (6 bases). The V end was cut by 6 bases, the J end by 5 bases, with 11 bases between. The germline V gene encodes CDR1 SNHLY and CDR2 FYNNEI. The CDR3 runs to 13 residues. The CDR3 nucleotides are TGTGCCAGCAGGACAGGACTCAACAATGAGCAGTTCTTC. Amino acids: CASRTGLNNEQFF.

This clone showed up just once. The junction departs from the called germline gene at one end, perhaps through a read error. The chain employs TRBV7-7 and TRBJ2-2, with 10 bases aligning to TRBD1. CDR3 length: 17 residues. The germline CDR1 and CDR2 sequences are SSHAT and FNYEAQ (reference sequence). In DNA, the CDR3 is TGTGCTAGCAGCCAGCACTCGGGACAGGGGTCCACCGGGGAGCTGTTTTTT. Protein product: CASSQHSGQGSTGELFF.

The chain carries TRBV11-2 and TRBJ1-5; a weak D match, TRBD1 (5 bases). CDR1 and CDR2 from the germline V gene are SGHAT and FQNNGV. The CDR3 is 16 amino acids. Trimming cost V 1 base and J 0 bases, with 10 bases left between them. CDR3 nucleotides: TGTGCCAGCAGCTTAGGGACAAAAAATAGCAATCAGCCCCAGCATTTT. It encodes CASSLGTKNSNQPQHF.

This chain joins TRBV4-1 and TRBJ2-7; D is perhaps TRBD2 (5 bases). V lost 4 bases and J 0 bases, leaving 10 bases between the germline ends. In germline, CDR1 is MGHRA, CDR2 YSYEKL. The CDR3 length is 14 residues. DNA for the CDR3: TGCGCCAGCAGCCGGAGGACTCCCTCCTACGAGCAGTACTTC. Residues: CASSRRTPSYEQYF.

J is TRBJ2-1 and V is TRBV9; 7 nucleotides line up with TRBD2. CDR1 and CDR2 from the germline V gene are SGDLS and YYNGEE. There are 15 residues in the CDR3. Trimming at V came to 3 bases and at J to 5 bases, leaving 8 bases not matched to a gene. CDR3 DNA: TGTGCCAGCAGCGGCGCGGGGCGGGGGAACAATGAGCAGTTCTTC. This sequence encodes CASSGAGRGNNEQFF.

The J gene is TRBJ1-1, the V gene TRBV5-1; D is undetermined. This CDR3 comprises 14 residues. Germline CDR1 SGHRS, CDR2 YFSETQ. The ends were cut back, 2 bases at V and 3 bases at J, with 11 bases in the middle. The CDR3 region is CASSFGMRDTEAFF. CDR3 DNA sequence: TGCGCCAGCAGCTTTGGGATGAGGGACACTGAAGCTTTCTTT.

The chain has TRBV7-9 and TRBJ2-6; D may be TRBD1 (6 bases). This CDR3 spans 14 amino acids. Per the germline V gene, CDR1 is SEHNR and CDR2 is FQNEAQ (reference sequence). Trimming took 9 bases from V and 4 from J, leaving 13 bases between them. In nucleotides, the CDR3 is TGTGCCAGTCAGGGGAGTCTGGGGGCCAACGTCCTGACTTTC. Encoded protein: CASQGSLGANVLTF.

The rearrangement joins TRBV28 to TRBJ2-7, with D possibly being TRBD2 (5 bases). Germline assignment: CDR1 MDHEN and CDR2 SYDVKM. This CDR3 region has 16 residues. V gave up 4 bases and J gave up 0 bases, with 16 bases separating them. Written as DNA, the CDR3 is TGTGCCAGCAGTTCGATGGACTCCGCTAGCTCCTACGAGCAGTACTTC. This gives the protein CASSSMDSASSYEQYF.

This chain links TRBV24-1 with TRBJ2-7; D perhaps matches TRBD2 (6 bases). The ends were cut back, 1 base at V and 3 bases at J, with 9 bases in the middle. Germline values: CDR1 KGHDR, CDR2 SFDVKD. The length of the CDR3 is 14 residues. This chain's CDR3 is CATSDFNGGYEQYF. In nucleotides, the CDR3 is TGTGCCACCAGTGATTTTAACGGGGGCTACGAGCAGTACTTC.

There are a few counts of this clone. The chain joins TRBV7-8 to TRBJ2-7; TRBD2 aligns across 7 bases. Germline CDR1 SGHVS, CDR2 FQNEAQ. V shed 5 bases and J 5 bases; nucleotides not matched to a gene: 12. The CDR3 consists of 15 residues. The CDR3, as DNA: TGTGCCAGCAGCACGTACCGGGACTACACCAACGAGCAGTACTTC. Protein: CASSTYRDYTNEQYF.

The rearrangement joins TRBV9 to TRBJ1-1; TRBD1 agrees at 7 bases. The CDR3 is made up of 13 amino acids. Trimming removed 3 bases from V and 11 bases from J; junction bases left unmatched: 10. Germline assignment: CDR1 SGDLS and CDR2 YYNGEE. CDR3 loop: CASSAGGSRGAFF. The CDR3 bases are TGTGCCAGCAGCGCAGGCGGGTCCAGGGGGGCTTTCTTT.

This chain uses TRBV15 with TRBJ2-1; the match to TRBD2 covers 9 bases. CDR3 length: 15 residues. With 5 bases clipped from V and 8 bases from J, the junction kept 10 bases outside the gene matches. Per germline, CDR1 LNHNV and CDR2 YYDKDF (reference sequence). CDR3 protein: CATSPGAGGRYEQFF. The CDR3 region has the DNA TGTGCCACCAGCCCCGGGGCGGGAGGGCGGTATGAGCAGTTCTTC.

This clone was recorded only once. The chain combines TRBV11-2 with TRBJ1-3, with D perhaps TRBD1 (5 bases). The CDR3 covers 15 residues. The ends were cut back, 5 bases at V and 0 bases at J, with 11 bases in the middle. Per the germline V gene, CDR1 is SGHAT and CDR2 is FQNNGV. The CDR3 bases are TGTGCCAGCAGCCCAGACAGCATCTCTGGAAACACCATATATTTT. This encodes CASSPDSISGNTIYF. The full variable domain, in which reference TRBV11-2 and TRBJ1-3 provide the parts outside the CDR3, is EAGVAQSPRYKIIEKRQSVAFWCNPISGHATLYWYQQILGQGPKLLIQFQNNGVVDDSQLPKDRFSAERLKGVDSTLKIQPAKLEDSAVYLCASSPDSISGNTIYFGEGSWLTVV.

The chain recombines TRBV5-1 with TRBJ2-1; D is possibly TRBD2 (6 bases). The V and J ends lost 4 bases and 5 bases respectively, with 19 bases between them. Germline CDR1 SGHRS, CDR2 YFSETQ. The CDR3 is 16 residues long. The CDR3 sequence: CASSPRDFRGHNEQFF. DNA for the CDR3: TGCGCCAGCAGCCCCCGGGACTTCCGGGGCCACAATGAGCAGTTCTTC.

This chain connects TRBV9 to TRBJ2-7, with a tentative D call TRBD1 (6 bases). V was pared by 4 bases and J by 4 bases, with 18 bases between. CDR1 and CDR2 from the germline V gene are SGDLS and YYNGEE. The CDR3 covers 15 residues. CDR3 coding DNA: TGTGCCAGCAGCCGCGAGCCGGGACACCCATACGAGCAGTACTTC. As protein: CASSREPGHPYEQYF.

The CDR3 reads CASSFVGGDTQYF. CDR3 nucleotides: TGTGCCAGCAGTTTCGTTGGGGGGGATACGCAGTATTTT. The rearrangement uses TRBV27 and TRBJ2-3, with D possibly being TRBD2 (6 bases). Germline V CDR1 and CDR2: MNHEY, SMNVEV (reference sequence). This CDR3 region has 13 residues. V was shortened by 3 bases and J by 6 bases, with 10 bases between the two germline ends.

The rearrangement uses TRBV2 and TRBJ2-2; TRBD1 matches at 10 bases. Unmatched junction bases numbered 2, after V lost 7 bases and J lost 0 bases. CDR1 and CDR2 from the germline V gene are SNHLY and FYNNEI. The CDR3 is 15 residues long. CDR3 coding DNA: TGTGCCAGCATAGGGACAGGGGCGAACACCGGGGAGCTGTTTTTT. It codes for CASIGTGANTGELFF. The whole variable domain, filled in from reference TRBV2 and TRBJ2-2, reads EPEVTQTPSHQVTQMGQEVILRCVPISNHLYFYWYRQILGQKVEFLVSFYNNEISEKSEIFDDQFSVERPDGSNFTLKIRSTKLEDSAMYFCASIGTGANTGELFFGEGSRLTVL.

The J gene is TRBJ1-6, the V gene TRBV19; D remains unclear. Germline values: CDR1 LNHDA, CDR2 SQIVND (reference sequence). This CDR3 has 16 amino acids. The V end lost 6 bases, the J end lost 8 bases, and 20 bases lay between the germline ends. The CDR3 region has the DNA TGTGCCAGTAGCCTCGGGGATAATCATGGGGATTCACCCCTCCACTTT. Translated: CASSLGDNHGDSPLHF.

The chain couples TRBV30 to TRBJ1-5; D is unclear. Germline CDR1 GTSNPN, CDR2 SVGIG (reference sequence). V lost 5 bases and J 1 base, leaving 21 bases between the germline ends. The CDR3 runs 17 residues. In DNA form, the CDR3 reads TGTGCCTGGGGACCCCGTTGGGGAGTGTGGAGCAATCAGCCCCAGCATTTT. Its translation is CAWGPRWGVWSNQPQHF.

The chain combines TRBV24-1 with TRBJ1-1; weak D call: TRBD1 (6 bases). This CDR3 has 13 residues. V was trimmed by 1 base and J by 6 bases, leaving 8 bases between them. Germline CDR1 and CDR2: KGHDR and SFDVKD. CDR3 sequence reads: CATSDFSGAEAFF. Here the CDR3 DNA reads TGTGCCACCAGTGATTTCTCAGGGGCTGAAGCTTTCTTT.

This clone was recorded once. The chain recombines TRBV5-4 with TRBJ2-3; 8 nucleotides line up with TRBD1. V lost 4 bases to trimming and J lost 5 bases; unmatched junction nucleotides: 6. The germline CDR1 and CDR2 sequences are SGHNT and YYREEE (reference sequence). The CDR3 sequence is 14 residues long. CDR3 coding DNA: TGTGCCAGCAGCGGACAGGGACTGGGAGATACGCAGTATTTT. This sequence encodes CASSGQGLGDTQYF.

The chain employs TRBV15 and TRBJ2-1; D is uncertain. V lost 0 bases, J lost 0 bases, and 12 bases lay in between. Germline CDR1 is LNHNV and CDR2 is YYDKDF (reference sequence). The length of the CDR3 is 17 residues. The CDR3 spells CATSRDNNGSSYNEQFF. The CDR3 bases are TGTGCCACCAGCAGAGATAATAACGGTAGCTCCTACAATGAGCAGTTCTTC.

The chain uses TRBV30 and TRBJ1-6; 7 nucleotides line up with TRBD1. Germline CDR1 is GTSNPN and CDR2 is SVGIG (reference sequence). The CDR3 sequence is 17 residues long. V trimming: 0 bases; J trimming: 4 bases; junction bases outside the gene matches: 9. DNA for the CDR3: TGTGCCTGGAGTGTACTCGGACAGGCGAGTTATAATTCACCCCTCCACTTT. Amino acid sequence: CAWSVLGQASYNSPLHF.